The 21 T cell receptor beta chains listed next were all sequenced from one sample in a study of T cells in Graves' hyperthyroidism and ophthalmopathy. RNA transcripts yielded amplified TCR beta CDR3 regions. The HTBI primer set served for first-round RT-PCR of the TCR CDR3. Via MiXCR, TCRdb re-called the multiplex PCR reads, giving one row per CDR3 protein. The table has about 360,000 distinct CDR3 sequences, roughly 13% seen once. The specimen was blood. These receptors came from a young man with Graves' hyperthyroidism that later progressed to Graves' ophthalmopathy.

This clonotype was counted many times. The J gene is TRBJ1-1, the V gene TRBV19; the D is unclear. Deletions cut 2 bases from V and 4 bases from J, with 11 bases between. The germline V gene encodes CDR1 LNHDA and CDR2 SQIVND (reference sequence). The CDR3 extends over 14 amino acids. The CDR3 region is CASSISGVSTEAFF. The DNA of the CDR3 is TGTGCCAGTAGTATATCGGGTGTGAGCACTGAAGCTTTCTTT.

The sample holds many counts of this clonotype. The chain recombines TRBV28 with TRBJ1-1; D gene uncertain. The CDR3 length is 11 residues. V dropped 8 bases and J dropped 1 base, with 5 bases sitting between them. CDR1 is MDHEN and CDR2 is SYDVKM in the germline V gene. The CDR3: CASLGNTEAFF. The CDR3 DNA is TGTGCCAGCTTGGGGAACACTGAAGCTTTCTTT.

This clonotype occurred many times. The chain employs TRBV29-1 and TRBJ1-1; TRBD1 matches 8 bases. Per germline, CDR1 SQVTM and CDR2 ANQGSEA. V lost 8 bases, J lost 1 base, and 9 bases stayed unmatched. The CDR3 runs to 14 residues. CDR3: CSSAEGTGNTEAFF. CDR3 nucleotides: TGCAGCTCCGCAGAAGGGACAGGGAACACTGAAGCTTTCTTT. Full variable domain (outside the CDR3, taken from reference TRBV29-1 and TRBJ1-1): SAVISQKPSRDICQRGTSLTIQCQVDSQVTMMFWYRQQPGQSLTLIATANQGSEATYESGFVIDKFPISRPNLTFSTLTVSNMSPEDSSIYLCSSAEGTGNTEAFFGQGTRLTVV.

This clonotype was seen at least ten times. V is TRBV12-3 or TRBV12-4 and J is TRBJ2-7; 8 bases line up with TRBD1. Trimming at V came to 5 bases and at J to 3 bases, leaving 9 bases not matched to a gene. This CDR3 contains 15 residues. CDR3 nucleotides: TGTGCCAGCAGTGCCCCCGGGACAGGATACTACGAGCAGTACTTC. This translates into CASSAPGTGYYEQYF.

This clonotype came up many times. The chain links TRBV24-1 to TRBJ2-4, with 12 positions matching TRBD2. Germline-derived CDR1 and CDR2 are KGHDR and SFDVKD. This CDR3 is built from 20 residues. Germline trimming cut 3 bases from V and 3 bases from J; bases unmatched to any gene: 14. CDR3 sequence reads: CATSDSQGLAGLPGKNIQYF. CDR3 nucleotide sequence: TGTGCCACCAGTGATAGCCAAGGACTAGCGGGGCTCCCCGGCAAAAACATTCAGTACTTC.

This clonotype was picked up many times. The V gene is TRBV28, the J gene TRBJ1-2, with unresolved D. The CDR3 consists of 14 residues. Germline CDR1 and CDR2: MDHEN and SYDVKM. Trimming took 3 bases from V and 0 from J, leaving 8 bases between them. The CDR3 bases are TGTGCCAGCAGTTTCGGACTTACTAACTATGGCTACACCTTC. Translating gives CASSFGLTNYGYTF.

Many counts were recorded for this clonotype. The CDR3 reads CASSIDRGPQPQHF. Written as DNA, the CDR3 is TGTGCCAGTAGTATCGACAGGGGGCCTCAGCCCCAGCATTTT. The chain couples TRBV19 to TRBJ1-5; TRBD1 matches at 10 bases. From germline, CDR1 is LNHDA and CDR2 SQIVND (reference sequence). Trimming at V came to 3 bases and at J to 6 bases, leaving 2 bases not matched to a gene. The CDR3 runs 14 residues.

This clonotype was seen repeatedly, ten times or more. Here the CDR3 DNA reads TGCGCCAGCAGCTCTAGGGCGCGGGAAGCTTTCTTT. Translating gives CASSSRAREAFF. The V call is TRBV5-1, the J call TRBJ1-1; D call uncertain. V was pared by 3 bases and J by 8 bases, with 11 bases between. The CDR3 totals 12 residues. The germline V gene encodes CDR1 SGHRS and CDR2 YFSETQ.

This clonotype came up a few times. The chain recombines TRBV5-6 with TRBJ2-7; 10 nucleotides match TRBD2. With V trimmed by 0 bases and J by 5 bases, 2 bases remained unmatched. The CDR3 has 14 residues. CDR1 SGHDT and CDR2 YYEEEE come from the germline V gene. DNA of the CDR3: TGTGCCAGCAGCTTGGGTGGACTAGCGGACGAGCAGTACTTC. Translation gives CASSLGGLADEQYF.

This clonotype was seen a handful of times. V usage is TRBV27 and J usage is TRBJ1-6; D possibly corresponds to TRBD1 (5 bases). V lost 8 bases, J lost 2 bases, and 28 bases lay in between. This CDR3 has 20 amino acids. Germline CDR1 reads MNHEY; CDR2 reads SMNVEV (reference sequence). The CDR3 sequence is CASSPVGVSSAGAYNSPLHF. The CDR3 DNA follows: TGTGCCAGCTCACCAGTAGGGGTTTCTTCCGCGGGGGCCTATAATTCACCCCTCCACTTT.

This clonotype was detected ten times or more. V usage is TRBV18 and J usage is TRBJ1-5; 7 bases match TRBD1. Germline trimming cut 8 bases from V and 5 bases from J; bases unmatched to any gene: 3. The CDR3 contains 12 residues. Germline values: CDR1 KGHSH, CDR2 LQKENI. The CDR3, as DNA: TGTGCCAGCATGCAGGGGGATCAGCCCCAGCATTTT. Residues: CASMQGDQPQHF.

Many counts were recorded for this clonotype. The chain's CDR3 is CASSDRGFYEQYF. The CDR3 DNA sequence: TGTGCCAGCAGTGACAGGGGTTTCTACGAGCAGTACTTC. The chain links TRBV2 to TRBJ2-7, with D perhaps matching TRBD1 (6 bases). Germline V gene lookup returns CDR1 SNHLY and CDR2 FYNNEI. Trimming cost V 3 bases and J 3 bases, with 9 bases left between them. This CDR3 is built from 13 residues. Full variable domain (remainder filled in from reference TRBV2 and TRBJ2-7): EPEVTQTPSHQVTQMGQEVILRCVPISNHLYFYWYRQILGQKVEFLVSFYNNEISEKSEIFDDQFSVERPDGSNFTLKIRSTKLEDSAMYFCASSDRGFYEQYFGPGTRLTVT.

The chain has TRBV7-9 and TRBJ1-2; 7 bases map to TRBD1. CDR3 length: 15 residues. The germline V gene has CDR1 SEHNR and CDR2 FQNEAQ (reference sequence). After removal of 1 base from V and 3 bases from J, the junction contained 5 bases not matched to a gene. The CDR3 sequence: CASSLGRGVYYGYTF. The CDR3 region has the DNA TGTGCCAGCAGCTTAGGCAGGGGGGTCTACTATGGCTACACCTTC.

The genes are TRBV20-1 and TRBJ2-1; 8 nucleotides agree with TRBD1. The CDR3 has 13 amino acids. Germline CDR1 is DFQATT and CDR2 is SNEGSKA (reference sequence). Trimming took 3 bases from V and 3 from J; bases not matched to a gene: 1. Here the CDR3 DNA reads TGCAGTGCTAGTGGACAGGGCTACAATGAGCAGTTCTTC. It specifies CSASGQGYNEQFF.

This clonotype was observed a few times. V gene TRBV5-5 combines with J gene TRBJ1-2; D gene ambiguous. V lost 6 bases to trimming and J lost 0 bases, with 15 bases between them. Germline V gene lookup returns CDR1 SGHKS and CDR2 YYEKEE (reference sequence). CDR3 length equals 15 residues. CDR3 region: CASIPRDGPNYGYTF. CDR3 in DNA: TGTGCCAGCATCCCCCGTGACGGTCCTAACTATGGCTACACCTTC.

The sample holds many counts of this clonotype. This chain connects TRBV5-5 to TRBJ2-3; possible D gene TRBD2, 6 bases. V shed 3 bases and J shed 6 bases, with 14 bases lying between them. Germline CDR1 and CDR2: SGHKS and YYEKEE (reference sequence). This CDR3 has 14 amino acids. The CDR3 region is CASSSRPGGDTQYF. The CDR3 nucleotides read TGTGCCAGCAGCTCTCGCCCCGGAGGGGATACGCAGTATTTT.

This clonotype was picked up a small number of times. The gene calls are TRBV20-1 and TRBJ1-1; D unclear. Germline loops: CDR1 DFQATT, CDR2 SNEGSKA (reference sequence). The CDR3 has 12 residues. The ends were cut back, 6 bases at V and 4 bases at J, with 12 bases in the middle. CDR3 in amino acids: CSALGPVTEAFF. The CDR3 coding sequence is TGCAGTGCCCTTGGCCCGGTCACTGAAGCTTTCTTT.

The J gene is TRBJ1-2, the V gene TRBV5-1; no firm D call. Germline loops: CDR1 SGHRS, CDR2 YFSETQ. V was cut by 0 bases and J by 6 bases, with 18 bases left in between. The CDR3 is 16 amino acids. The CDR3 spells CASSLVPGERVDGYTF. The CDR3 coding sequence is TGCGCCAGCAGCTTGGTCCCCGGGGAAAGGGTAGATGGCTACACCTTC. Full variable domain (rest looked up from reference TRBV5-1 and TRBJ1-2): KAGVTQTPRYLIKTRGQQVTLSCSPISGHRSVSWYQQTPGQGLQFLFEYFSETQRNKGNFPGRFSGRQFSNSRSEMNVSTLELGDSALYLCASSLVPGERVDGYTFGSGTRLTVV.

This clonotype was recorded at least ten times. The chain carries TRBV2 and TRBJ1-6; D not certain. There are 13 residues in the CDR3. Trimming left V 2 bases short and J 9 bases short, with 8 bases between. The germline gives CDR1 SNHLY, CDR2 FYNNEI. CDR3: CASSESAFSPLHF. CDR3 bases: TGTGCCAGCAGTGAATCCGCTTTTTCACCCCTCCACTTT.

Turning to this clonotype: An end of the junction differs from the germline gene, which may be a read error. The J gene is TRBJ2-5, the V gene TRBV3-1; 7 bases fit TRBD1. CDR3 length: 13 amino acids. Germline V lookup: CDR1 LGHDT, CDR2 YNNKEL (reference sequence). The CDR3 nucleotides are TGTGTCAGCAGCCAACAGGGGCTCGAGACCCAGTACTTC. As protein: CVSSQQGLETQYF.

This clonotype was seen at least ten times. The chain couples TRBV13 to TRBJ1-1; TRBD1 might be the D (5 bases). The CDR3 sequence is 13 residues long. V was clipped by 8 bases and J by 4 bases, with 14 bases between them. The germline CDR1 and CDR2 sequences are PRHDT and FYEKMQ (reference sequence). DNA for the CDR3: TGTGCCAGCGGGACCCAGTCTGGCACTGAAGCTTTCTTT. Its protein is CASGTQSGTEAFF.